This T cell receptor (beta chain) was observed in a study of CD8 T cells in ankylosing spondylitis. Study-wide points: Characteristic of ankylosing spondylitis blood, it appeared, was a TCR beta motif comprising 7 to 9 highly homologous variants.

Notes on this clonotype: Its antigen is as yet unknown.

One entry per CDR3 protein results from TCRdb running MiXCR on the 5' RACE reads. The repertoire has a few hundred thousand distinct CDR3 sequences, about a fifth of them found once; the top ten carry roughly a sixth. V dropped 6 bases and J dropped 4; count of bases not matched to a gene: 9. This CDR3 has 14 amino acids. The V gene's germline CDR1 is SQVTM and CDR2 ANQGSEA. The origin of this receptor is a male donor with ankylosing spondylitis. V gene TRBV29-1 combines with J gene TRBJ1-2; 9 bases fit TRBD1. The specimen sequenced was blood, either unsorted or a sorted T cell fraction (not recorded which). The CDR3 DNA sequence: TGCAGCGTGGGTAGGGACAGGGTTTCCTATGGCTACACCTTC. Encoded protein: CSVGRDRVSYGYTF. The complete variable domain, with remaining parts taken from reference TRBV29-1 and TRBJ1-2, reads SAVISQKPSRDICQRGTSLTIQCQVDSQVTMMFWYRQQPGQSLTLIATANQGSEATYESGFVIDKFPISRPNLTFSTLTVSNMSPEDSSIYLCSVGRDRVSYGYTFGSGTRLTVV.